This TCR beta chain came from a study of Ad26.COV2.S vaccination and SARS-CoV-2 variants. Study observations and caveats: Recipients of either vaccine or placebo displayed similar breadth of non-spike TCRs. Relative to placebo recipients, vaccine recipients exhibited elevated spike-specific TCR breadth.

Germline V CDR1 and CDR2: DFQATT, SNEGSKA (reference sequence). V was shortened by 3 bases and J by 7 bases, with 15 bases between the two germline ends. The CDR3 totals 14 residues. The repertoire was sequenced with immunoSEQ multiplex PCR; TCRdb's copy has only in-frame clones and lacks some. The sample has about 480,000 clones, roughly 85% seen once. Treatment reported: roughly 19 received Ad26.COV2.S at low or high dose, single or two shots; about 5 received placebo; per-sample allocation not given. Day 63 after the first injection of vaccine or placebo was the sampling time. A note on this clone: Its antigen is not known.

The source is a person between 18 and 59 years old who received the Ad26.COV2.S COVID-19 vaccine or a placebo. Material: peripheral blood, obtained in a trial of Ad26.COV2.S vaccine versus placebo. V gene TRBV20-1 combines with J gene TRBJ1-4; D is possibly TRBD1 (5 bases). CDR3 sequence (DNA): TGCAGTGCTAGTCTTGGACACTCTAGTGAAAAACTGTTTTTT. Its protein is CSASLGHSSEKLFF.